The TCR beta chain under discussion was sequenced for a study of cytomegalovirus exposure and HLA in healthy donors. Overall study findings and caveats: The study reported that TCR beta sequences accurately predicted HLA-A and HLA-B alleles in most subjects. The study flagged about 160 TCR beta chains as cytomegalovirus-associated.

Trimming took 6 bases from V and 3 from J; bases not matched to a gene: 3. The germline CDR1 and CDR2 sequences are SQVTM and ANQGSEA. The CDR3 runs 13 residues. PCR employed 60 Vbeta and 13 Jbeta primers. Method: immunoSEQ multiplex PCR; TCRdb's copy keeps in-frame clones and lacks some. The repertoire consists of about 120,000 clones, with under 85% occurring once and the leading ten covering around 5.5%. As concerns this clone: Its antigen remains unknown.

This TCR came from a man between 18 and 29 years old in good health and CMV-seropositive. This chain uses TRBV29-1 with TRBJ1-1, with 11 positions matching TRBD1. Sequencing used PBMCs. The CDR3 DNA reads TGCAGCGTGGACAGGGGGCTTGACACTGAAGCTTTCTTT. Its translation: CSVDRGLDTEAFF.